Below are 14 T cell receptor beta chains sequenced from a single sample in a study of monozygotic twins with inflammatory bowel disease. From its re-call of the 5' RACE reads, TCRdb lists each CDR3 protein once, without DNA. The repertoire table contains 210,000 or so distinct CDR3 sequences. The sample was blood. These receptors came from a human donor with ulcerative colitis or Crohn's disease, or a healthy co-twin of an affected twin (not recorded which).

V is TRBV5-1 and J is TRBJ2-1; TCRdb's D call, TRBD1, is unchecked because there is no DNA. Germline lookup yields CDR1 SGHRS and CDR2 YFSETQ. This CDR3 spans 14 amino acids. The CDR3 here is CASSLDRGDREQFF.

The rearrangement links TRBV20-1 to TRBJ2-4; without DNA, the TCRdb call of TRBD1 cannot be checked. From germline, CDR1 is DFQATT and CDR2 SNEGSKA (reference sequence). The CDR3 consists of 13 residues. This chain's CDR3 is CSASAGGNNIQYF.

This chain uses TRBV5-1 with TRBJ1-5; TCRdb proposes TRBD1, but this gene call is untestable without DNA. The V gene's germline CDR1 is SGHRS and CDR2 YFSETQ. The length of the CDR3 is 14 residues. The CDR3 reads CASSLRAGDQPQHF.

CDR3 in amino acids: CASIRITGELFF. The V call is TRBV6-1, the J call TRBJ2-2. Per the germline V gene, CDR1 is MNHNS and CDR2 is SASEGT. CDR3 length equals 12 residues.

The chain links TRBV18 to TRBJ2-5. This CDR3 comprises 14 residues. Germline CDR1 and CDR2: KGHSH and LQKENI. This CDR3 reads CASSQQRNQETQYF.

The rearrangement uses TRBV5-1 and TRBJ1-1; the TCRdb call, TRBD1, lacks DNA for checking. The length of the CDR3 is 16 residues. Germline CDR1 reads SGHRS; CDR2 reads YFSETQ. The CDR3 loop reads CASSPGQGEMNTEAFF.

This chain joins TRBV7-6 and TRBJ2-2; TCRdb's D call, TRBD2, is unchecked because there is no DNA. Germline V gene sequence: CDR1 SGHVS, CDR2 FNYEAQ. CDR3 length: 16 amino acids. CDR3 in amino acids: CASSPNSGGHTGELFF.

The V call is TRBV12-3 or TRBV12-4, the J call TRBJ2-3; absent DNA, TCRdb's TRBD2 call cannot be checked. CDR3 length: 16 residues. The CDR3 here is CASSFRRGAGTDTQYF.

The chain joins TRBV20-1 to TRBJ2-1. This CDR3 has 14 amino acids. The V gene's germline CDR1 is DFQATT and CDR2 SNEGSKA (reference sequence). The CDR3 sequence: CSAEPSPYYLEQFF.

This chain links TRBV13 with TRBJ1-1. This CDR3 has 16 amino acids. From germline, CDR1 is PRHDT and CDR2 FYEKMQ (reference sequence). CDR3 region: CASSLGADLRGTEAFF. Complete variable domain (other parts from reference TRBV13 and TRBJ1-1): AAGVIQSPRHLIKEKRETATLKCYPIPRHDTVYWYQQGPGQDPQFLISFYEKMQSDKGSIPDRFSAQQFSDYHSELNMSSLELGDSALYFCASSLGADLRGTEAFFGQGTRLTVV.

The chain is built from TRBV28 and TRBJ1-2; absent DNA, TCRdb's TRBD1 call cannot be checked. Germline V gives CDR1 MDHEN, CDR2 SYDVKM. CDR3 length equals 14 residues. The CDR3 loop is CASSFSGAGYGYTF.

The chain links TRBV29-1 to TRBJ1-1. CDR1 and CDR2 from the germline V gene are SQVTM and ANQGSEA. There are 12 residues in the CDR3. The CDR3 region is CSVDVGDTEAFF.

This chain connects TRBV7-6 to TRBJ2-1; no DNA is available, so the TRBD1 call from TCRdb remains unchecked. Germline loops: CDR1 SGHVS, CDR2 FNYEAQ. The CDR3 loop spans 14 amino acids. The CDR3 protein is CASSSGAGYNEQFF.

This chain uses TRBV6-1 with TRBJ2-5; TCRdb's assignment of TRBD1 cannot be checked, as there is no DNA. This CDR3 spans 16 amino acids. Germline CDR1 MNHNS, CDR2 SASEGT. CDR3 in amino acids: CASMMRLGTGQETQYF.